This T cell receptor (beta chain) was identified in a study of T-cell memory formation after mild COVID-19. Whole-study findings and limits: Whether day 37 second-wave clones are SARS-CoV-2-specific was not confirmed. A subset of responding clones appeared in pre-infection memory, suggesting cross-reactive memory joined. Clones that contracted clustered mainly in CM and EM if CD4+ and in EMRA if CD8+.

TCR alpha and TCR beta cDNA libraries with sample barcodes and UMIs came from 5'RACE using constant-segment primers. Via MiXCR, TCRdb re-called the 5' RACE reads, giving one row per CDR3 protein. The sample yields 340,000 or so distinct CDR3 sequences, around 13% seen once. Worth noting for this clonotype: Its cognate antigen is unknown.

This CDR3 comprises 14 residues. Germline V gene sequence: CDR1 SGHRS, CDR2 YFSETQ. The V end was cut by 6 bases, the J end by 2 bases, with 12 bases between. V is TRBV5-1 and J is TRBJ2-4, with D tentatively TRBD2 (7 bases). This TCR was recovered from a man younger than 35 who had mild COVID-19 (a few samples of this study predate the infection). Cell type and time point are not known. Sequences were obtained from PBMCs or a T cell subset sorted from them (not recorded which). The chain's CDR3 is CASKGGVTKNIQYF. CDR3 sequence (DNA): TGCGCCAGCAAAGGGGGGGTAACCAAAAACATTCAGTACTTC.